Below, 30 T cell receptor beta chains from the same sample are listed, as sequenced in a study of CD8 T cells in ankylosing spondylitis. TCRdb analysed the 5' RACE reads with MiXCR anew, one entry per CDR3 protein. The profile shows approximately 540,000 distinct CDR3 sequences, roughly 12% of them singletons. General study points: Among TCR beta sequences, a motif of several highly homologous variants appeared characteristic of ankylosing spondylitis blood.

Their specific antigens are unknown. The sequenced sample was blood, either unsorted or a sorted T cell fraction (not recorded which). Receptors originate from a male donor with ankylosing spondylitis.

This clonotype was seen a handful of times. This chain links TRBV6-1 with TRBJ1-5; 10 nucleotides line up with TRBD1. The germline CDR1 and CDR2 sequences are MNHNS and SASEGT. V shed 6 bases, J shed 4 bases, and the junction held 6 bases outside the gene matches. This CDR3 contains 15 residues. CDR3 nucleotide sequence: TGTGCCAGCAGCCCCGGGACAGGGGAAAATCAGCCCCAGCATTTT. It codes for CASSPGTGENQPQHF.

This clonotype has more than one count but fewer than ten. The CDR3 DNA reads TGTGCCAGCAGCGCGAAGCTGGCGGGCGCGAACAATGAGCAGTTCTTC. This translates into CASSAKLAGANNEQFF. The rearrangement links TRBV7-2 to TRBJ2-1; tentative D call: TRBD2 (5 bases). Germline V CDR1 and CDR2: SGHTA, FQGNSA. V was cut by 5 bases and J by 5 bases, with 19 bases left in between. The CDR3 runs 16 residues.

The V and J genes are TRBV20-1 and TRBJ2-2, with D unclear. The CDR3 is made up of 13 amino acids. The germline V and J ends were trimmed by 1 base and 8 bases, with 11 bases remaining between them. CDR1 DFQATT and CDR2 SNEGSKA come from the germline V gene (reference sequence). The DNA of the CDR3 is TGCAGTGCTAGAGGCTCTTCTTTGGGGGAGCTGTTTTTT. This translates into CSARGSSLGELFF.

This chain joins TRBV5-5 and TRBJ1-6, with D unclear. Trimming shortened V by 4 bases and J by 7 bases, and 18 bases separated the two germline ends. This CDR3 is built from 16 residues. The germline gives CDR1 SGHKS, CDR2 YYEKEE (reference sequence). In DNA form, the CDR3 reads TGTGCCAGCAGCGTCGGGCCGCGAAACCTAAATTCACCCCTCCACTTT. Its protein product is CASSVGPRNLNSPLHF.

This clonotype was recorded at least ten times. This chain's CDR3 is CSARVSLASVEQFF. The DNA of the CDR3 is TGCAGTGCTAGAGTTTCCCTTGCTAGCGTAGAGCAGTTCTTC. The V call is TRBV20-1, the J call TRBJ2-1; D is possibly TRBD2 (6 bases). The CDR3 is made up of 14 amino acids. The germline V and J ends were trimmed by 1 base and 10 bases, with 17 bases remaining between them. CDR1 and CDR2 (germline): DFQATT, SNEGSKA (reference sequence).

This clonotype showed up just a few times. The V gene is TRBV3-1, the J gene TRBJ1-2; D unresolved. The CDR3 is made up of 13 amino acids. Between the trimmed V and J ends, which lost 1 base and 8 bases, there was a span of 11 bases. The germline V gene has CDR1 LGHDT and CDR2 YNNKEL (reference sequence). The CDR3 loop reads CASSQGLFLGYTF. The DNA of the CDR3 is TGTGCCAGCAGCCAAGGACTTTTCCTCGGCTACACCTTC.

This clonotype was seen repeatedly, ten times or more. The genes are TRBV2 and TRBJ2-3; 10 nucleotides align to TRBD2. The CDR3 runs to 19 residues. Germline V gene data show CDR1 as SNHLY and CDR2 as FYNNEI. The trim removed 1 base at V and 2 bases at J, leaving 12 bases unmatched. CDR3 loop: CASSEEELGTSVITDTQYF. In DNA, the CDR3 is TGTGCCAGCAGTGAAGAGGAATTGGGGACTAGCGTAATCACAGATACGCAGTATTTT.

This clonotype turned up a few times. The genes are TRBV7-9 and TRBJ2-5; possibly TRBD1 for D (6 bases). V lost 3 bases to trimming and J lost 3 bases, with 17 bases between them. The CDR3 totals 16 residues. Germline V CDR1 and CDR2: SEHNR, FQNEAQ (reference sequence). CDR3 sequence reads: CASSFMGAVREETQYF. Here the CDR3 DNA reads TGTGCCAGCAGCTTTATGGGGGCGGTTCGGGAAGAGACCCAGTACTTC.

The rearrangement joins TRBV12-3 or TRBV12-4 to TRBJ1-5; 8 bases align to TRBD1. V was clipped by 6 bases and J by 0 bases; unmatched bases: 13. CDR3 length equals 18 residues. CDR3 coding DNA: TGTGCCAGCAGCCCAGGGGGCTTGATCGTCAATAGCAATCAGCCCCAGCATTTT. Translation gives CASSPGGLIVNSNQPQHF.

The rearrangement joins TRBV3-1 to TRBJ2-7; D call uncertain. The CDR3 covers 12 residues. The germline V gene encodes CDR1 LGHDT and CDR2 YNNKEL (reference sequence). The V end lost 3 bases, the J end lost 5 bases, and 8 bases lay between the germline ends. The CDR3 here is CASSHLQDEQYF. Here the CDR3 DNA reads TGTGCCAGCAGCCATCTGCAGGACGAGCAGTACTTC.

CDR3 in amino acids: CASSLGRGRGDQPQHF. CDR3 coding DNA: TGTGCCAGCAGCTTAGGCCGGGGCAGGGGGGATCAGCCCCAGCATTTT. This chain links TRBV13 with TRBJ1-5; the match to TRBD1 covers 7 bases. Germline values: CDR1 PRHDT, CDR2 FYEKMQ (reference sequence). The CDR3 runs to 16 residues. V was pared by 0 bases and J by 5 bases, with 7 bases of the junction left unmatched.

This clonotype was counted between two and nine times. CDR3 sequence: CASEPTGIKSINTIYF. The CDR3 nucleotides read TGTGCCAGCGAGCCCACTGGGATAAAGAGTATAAACACCATATATTTT. The genes are TRBV7-9 and TRBJ1-3; no firm D call. The germline V and J ends were trimmed by 8 bases and 6 bases, with 23 bases remaining between them. Per germline, CDR1 SEHNR and CDR2 FQNEAQ (reference sequence). The length of the CDR3 is 16 residues.

The chain is built from TRBV20-1 and TRBJ2-1; 9 positions match TRBD2. The CDR3 sequence is 19 residues long. The V and J ends lost 2 bases and 0 bases, in that order; junction bases with no gene match: 14. Germline CDR1 and CDR2: DFQATT and SNEGSKA (reference sequence). In nucleotides, the CDR3 is TGCAGTGCTAGATCCTCAGTAGCGGGAGTCCTCACCTCCTACAATGAGCAGTTCTTC. This translates into CSARSSVAGVLTSYNEQFF.

This clonotype was found many times. This chain links TRBV20-1 with TRBJ2-7, with 11 bases that match TRBD2. Germline CDR1 and CDR2: DFQATT and SNEGSKA (reference sequence). CDR3 length equals 15 residues. Losses at the gene ends were 0 bases for V and 4 bases for J; bases not matched to a gene: 5. For the CDR3, the DNA is TGCAGTGCTAGAGATCCGACTAGCGGGAAGTACGAGCAGTACTTC. Translating it yields CSARDPTSGKYEQYF.

About this clonotype itself: Possible read error: a much larger clone is one base away. The chain uses TRBV24-1 and TRBJ2-7; a weak D match, TRBD2 (5 bases). V was pared by 2 bases and J by 3 bases, with 13 bases between. Germline V lookup: CDR1 KGHDR, CDR2 SFDVKD. The CDR3 consists of 15 residues. The CDR3 sequence is CATSDSASWGYEQYF. CDR3 DNA: TGTGCCACCAGTGATTCCGCTAGCTGGGGCTACGAGCAGTACTTC.

This chain connects TRBV7-9 to TRBJ2-6, with D possibly matching TRBD2 (5 bases). This CDR3 contains 16 residues. The V and J ends lost 5 bases and 4 bases respectively, with 15 bases between them. CDR1 is SEHNR, CDR2 FQNEAQ, per germline (reference sequence). CDR3 DNA: TGTGCCAGCAGCCCTCGCGGGTCCATAGGGGCCAACGTCCTGACTTTC. Translating it yields CASSPRGSIGANVLTF.

V and J are TRBV6-6 and TRBJ1-1; 8 bases align to TRBD1. The CDR3 extends over 12 amino acids. J was trimmed by 8 bases and V by 6 bases; bases with no gene match: 5. Germline CDR1 is MNHNY and CDR2 is SVGAGI (reference sequence). CDR3 amino acids: CASRETGDEAFF. CDR3 nucleotides: TGTGCCAGCAGGGAGACAGGGGACGAAGCTTTCTTT.

CDR3 residues: CASSQGAVRGRGSGYTF. DNA of the CDR3: TGTGCCAGCAGCCAAGGGGCTGTGAGGGGCCGAGGGAGTGGCTACACCTTC. The chain links TRBV3-1 to TRBJ1-2; tentatively, D is TRBD1 (5 bases). The germline gives CDR1 LGHDT, CDR2 YNNKEL (reference sequence). This CDR3 contains 17 residues. V was cut by 1 base and J by 7 bases, with 22 bases left in between. Full variable domain (remainder filled in from reference TRBV3-1 and TRBJ1-2): DTAVSQTPKYLVTQMGNDKSIKCEQNLGHDTMYWYKQDSKKFLKIMFSYNNKELIINETVPNRFSPKSPDKAHLNLHINSLELGDSAVYFCASSQGAVRGRGSGYTFGSGTRLTVV.

This clonotype occurred many times. The V call is TRBV29-1, the J call TRBJ1-5, with D unclear. The CDR3 runs 12 residues. Trimming took off 4 bases at V and 3 bases at J, with 7 bases between the two ends. Germline CDR1 SQVTM, CDR2 ANQGSEA. The CDR3 region has the DNA TGCAGCGTTGGGGAACTCAATCAGCCCCAGCATTTT. Protein: CSVGELNQPQHF.

V is TRBV20-1 and J is TRBJ1-1; TRBD1 might be the D (5 bases). The V end lost 2 bases, the J end lost 1 base, and 11 bases lay between the germline ends. Germline V gene lookup returns CDR1 DFQATT and CDR2 SNEGSKA (reference sequence). This CDR3 spans 14 amino acids. CDR3 sequence (DNA): TGCAGTGCTAGAAGGGGTGCGGAGAACACTGAAGCTTTCTTT. This codes for CSARRGAENTEAFF.

This clonotype was recorded a few times. The rearrangement joins TRBV7-2 to TRBJ1-6; D is perhaps TRBD1 (5 bases). The CDR3 is 16 residues long. V lost 6 bases and J lost 6, with 18 bases in between. Germline V CDR1 and CDR2: SGHTA, FQGNSA. In nucleotides, the CDR3 is TGTGCCAGCAGTATTGAGGGGACGACTAGTAATTCACCCCTCCACTTT. The encoded protein is CASSIEGTTSNSPLHF.

In this sample, this clonotype turned up a few times. The V gene is TRBV11-2, the J gene TRBJ2-2; perhaps D is TRBD1 or TRBD2 (6 bases each). Germline loops: CDR1 SGHAT, CDR2 FQNNGV. This CDR3 is 16 amino acids long. Trimming pared 1 base from V and 1 base from J, leaving 10 bases between. For the CDR3, the DNA is TGTGCCAGCAGCTTAGTAGGGGGGCGGAACACCGGGGAGCTGTTTTTT. It codes for CASSLVGGRNTGELFF.

This clonotype was counted a few times. The chain is built from TRBV5-5 and TRBJ2-3, with 10 bases matching TRBD2. CDR1 is SGHKS and CDR2 is YYEKEE in the germline V gene (reference sequence). After removal of 0 bases from V and 8 bases from J, the junction contained 0 bases not matched to a gene. The CDR3 totals 13 residues. The CDR3 reads CASSLGLAGTQYF. For the CDR3, the DNA is TGTGCCAGCAGCTTGGGACTAGCGGGTACGCAGTATTTT.

This clonotype was seen only a few times. The chain carries TRBV3-1 and TRBJ1-4, with 7 bases fitting TRBD1. The V and J ends lost 4 bases and 8 bases, in that order; junction bases with no gene match: 10. The germline CDR1 and CDR2 sequences are LGHDT and YNNKEL (reference sequence). This CDR3 comprises 15 residues. The CDR3 is CASSREQGGEEKLFF. CDR3 bases: TGTGCCAGCAGCCGCGAGCAGGGGGGCGAGGAAAAACTGTTTTTT.

This sequence joins TRBV2 and TRBJ1-3, with D perhaps matching TRBD1 (5 bases). Germline-derived CDR1 and CDR2 are SNHLY and FYNNEI. This CDR3 spans 14 amino acids. The V end lost 11 bases, the J end lost 3 bases, and 17 bases lay between the germline ends. The CDR3 is CAGKGFADGNTIYF. In DNA, the CDR3 is TGTGCCGGAAAGGGGTTTGCGGATGGAAACACCATATATTTT. Filled out from reference TRBV2 and TRBJ1-3, the complete variable domain reads EPEVTQTPSHQVTQMGQEVILRCVPISNHLYFYWYRQILGQKVEFLVSFYNNEISEKSEIFDDQFSVERPDGSNFTLKIRSTKLEDSAMYFCAGKGFADGNTIYFGEGSWLTVV.

There are many counts of this clonotype. This chain joins TRBV7-8 and TRBJ1-6; the match to TRBD1 covers 8 bases. V was clipped by 1 base and J by 0 bases; unmatched bases: 11. The CDR3 is 20 amino acids. Germline-derived CDR1 and CDR2 are SGHVS and FQNEAQ. The DNA for the CDR3 is TGTGCCAGCAGCTTAGTCGCAGGGGGCCGATCGAGCTCCTATAATTCACCCCTCCACTTT. This gives the protein CASSLVAGGRSSSYNSPLHF.

The chain is built from TRBV3-1 and TRBJ2-7, with 13 nucleotides matching TRBD2. The CDR3 totals 14 residues. Germline CDR1 LGHDT, CDR2 YNNKEL (reference sequence). With 3 bases clipped from V and 7 bases from J, the junction kept 3 bases outside the gene matches. CDR3 protein: CASSQGLAGREQYV. The CDR3 DNA reads TGTGCCAGCAGCCAGGGACTAGCGGGAAGGGAGCAGTACGTC.

CDR3 sequence (DNA): TGTGCCAGCAGTTATCAGAATGAGCAGTTCTTC. As protein: CASSYQNEQFF. V is TRBV3-1 and J is TRBJ2-1, with D unclear. The germline CDR1 and CDR2 sequences are LGHDT and YNNKEL (reference sequence). V lost 6 bases and J 7 bases, leaving 7 bases between the germline ends. CDR3 size: 11 residues.

The chain uses TRBV12-3 or TRBV12-4 and TRBJ1-2; D remains ambiguous. The V end lost 6 bases, the J end lost 8 bases, and 16 bases lay between the germline ends. The length of the CDR3 is 13 residues. CDR3: CASSPAGSAGYTF. CDR3 nucleotides: TGTGCCAGCAGCCCAGCCGGTTCGGCAGGCTACACCTTC.

The chain employs TRBV4-2 and TRBJ2-1; 8 nucleotides match TRBD2. The ends lost 1 base at V and 4 bases at J; junction bases unmatched: 6. Germline V gene lookup returns CDR1 LGHNA and CDR2 YNFKEQ. This CDR3 has 16 residues. The chain's CDR3 is CASSQVQRESYNEQFF. CDR3 bases: TGTGCCAGCAGCCAAGTCCAGCGGGAGTCTTACAATGAGCAGTTCTTC.